This TCR beta chain originates from a study of cytomegalovirus exposure and HLA in healthy donors. Study-level results: Among TCR beta chains, those listed as cytomegalovirus-associated numbered about 160. V- and J-gene trimming of TCR beta was linked (in a later analysis) to a missense DCLRE1C variant. Some 17,000 TCR beta sequences were associated with HLA alleles at 0.05 false discovery rate in a later analysis.

For this clone: Its antigen remains unidentified.

Germline-derived CDR1 and CDR2 are SGHRS and YFSETQ. V lost 4 bases and J lost 5; bases outside the gene matches: 10. The CDR3 has 15 residues. PCR employed 60 Vbeta and 13 Jbeta primers. Method: immunoSEQ multiplex PCR; TCRdb's copy keeps in-frame clones and lacks some. The sample records fewer than 80,000 clones, approximately 71% being singletons. The specimen was PBMCs. This TCR derives from a man aged 45 to 65 in good health and CMV-seropositive. The chain couples TRBV5-1 to TRBJ2-7; the match to TRBD1 covers 9 bases. CDR3 loop: CASSPRGQGSNEQYF. CDR3 bases: TGCGCCAGCAGCCCCCGTGGACAGGGGTCCAACGAGCAGTACTTC.